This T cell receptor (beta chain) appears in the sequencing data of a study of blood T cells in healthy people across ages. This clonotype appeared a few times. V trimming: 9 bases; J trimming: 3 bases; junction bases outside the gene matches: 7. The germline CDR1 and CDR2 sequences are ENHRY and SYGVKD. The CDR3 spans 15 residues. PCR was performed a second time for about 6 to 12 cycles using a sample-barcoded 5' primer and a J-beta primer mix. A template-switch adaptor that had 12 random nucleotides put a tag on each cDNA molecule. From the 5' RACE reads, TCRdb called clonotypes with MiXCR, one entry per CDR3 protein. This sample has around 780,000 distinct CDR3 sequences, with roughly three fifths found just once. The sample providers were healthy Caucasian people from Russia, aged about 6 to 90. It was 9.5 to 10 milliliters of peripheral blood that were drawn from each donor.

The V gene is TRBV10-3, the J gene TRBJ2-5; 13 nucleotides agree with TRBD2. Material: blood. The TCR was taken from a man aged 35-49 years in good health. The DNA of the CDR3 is TGTGCCATAAAGGGAGGACTAGCGGGGGAAGAGACCCAGTACTTC. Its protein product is CAIKGGLAGEETQYF.